This T cell receptor beta chain was retrieved from a study of cytomegalovirus exposure and HLA in healthy donors. The CDR3 contains 14 residues. CDR1 and CDR2 (germline): SGDLS, YYNGEE. Study-wide findings and caveats: Later genetic work tied a missense DCLRE1C variant to beta-chain V and J trimming. Further analysis was carried out later, and it showed several of the most significant clusters appearing linked to common viral pathogens. Sequencing likely produced, as an artifact, a cluster of highly shared sequence variants.

Researchers ran the PCR with 60 Vbeta and 13 Jbeta primers. The protocol was immunoSEQ multiplex PCR, while the TCRdb copy is restricted to in-frame clones and leaves out a portion. The sample holds about 110,000 clones, under 70% seen once. Turning to this clone: The target antigen is unknown. An end of the junction differs from the germline gene, which may be a read error.

The sequence was obtained from a man aged 30-40 years in good health and CMV-seropositive. This rearrangement joins TRBV9 to TRBJ2-1; 8 nucleotides match TRBD2. The specimen sequenced was PBMCs. The CDR3 region has the DNA TGTGCCAGCAGCGTAAGGAACGTAGCGGGGCCATTGCTCTTC. It is translated as CASSVRNVAGPLLF.